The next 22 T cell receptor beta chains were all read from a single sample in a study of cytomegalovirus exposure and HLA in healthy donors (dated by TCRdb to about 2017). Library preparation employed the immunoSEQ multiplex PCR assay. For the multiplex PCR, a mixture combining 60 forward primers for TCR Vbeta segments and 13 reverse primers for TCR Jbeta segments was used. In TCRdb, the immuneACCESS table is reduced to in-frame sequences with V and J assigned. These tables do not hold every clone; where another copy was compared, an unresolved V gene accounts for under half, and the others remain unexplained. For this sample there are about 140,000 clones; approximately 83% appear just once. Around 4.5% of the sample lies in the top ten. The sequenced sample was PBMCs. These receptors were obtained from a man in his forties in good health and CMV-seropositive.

The CDR3 region has the DNA TGCAGCGTCCCGGGCTGGGGACAGGGACGCTACACCTTC. This gives the protein CSVPGWGQGRYTF. V and J are TRBV29-1 and TRBJ1-2; 9 bases line up with TRBD1. V lost 6 bases, J lost 9 bases, and 11 bases stayed unmatched. This CDR3 is built from 13 residues. Germline loops: CDR1 SQVTM, CDR2 ANQGSEA.

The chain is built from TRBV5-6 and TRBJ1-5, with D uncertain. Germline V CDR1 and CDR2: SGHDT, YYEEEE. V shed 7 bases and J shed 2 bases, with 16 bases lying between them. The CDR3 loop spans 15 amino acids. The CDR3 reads CASGSADSGNQPQHF. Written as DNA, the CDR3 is TGTGCCAGCGGGTCGGCCGATAGCGGCAATCAGCCCCAGCATTTT.

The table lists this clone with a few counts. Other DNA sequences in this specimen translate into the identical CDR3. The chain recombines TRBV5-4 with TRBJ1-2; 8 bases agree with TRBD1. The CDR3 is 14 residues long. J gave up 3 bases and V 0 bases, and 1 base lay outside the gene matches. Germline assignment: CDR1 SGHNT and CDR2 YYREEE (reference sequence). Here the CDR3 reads CASSLDRGDYGYTF. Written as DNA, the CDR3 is TGTGCCAGCAGCTTGGACAGGGGGGACTATGGCTACACCTTC.

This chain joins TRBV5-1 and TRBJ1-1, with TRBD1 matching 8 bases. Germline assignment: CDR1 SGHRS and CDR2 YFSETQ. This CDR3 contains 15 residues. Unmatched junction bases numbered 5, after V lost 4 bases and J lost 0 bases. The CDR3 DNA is TGCGCCAGCAGCGTCCGACAGGGGATGAACACTGAAGCTTTCTTT. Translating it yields CASSVRQGMNTEAFF.

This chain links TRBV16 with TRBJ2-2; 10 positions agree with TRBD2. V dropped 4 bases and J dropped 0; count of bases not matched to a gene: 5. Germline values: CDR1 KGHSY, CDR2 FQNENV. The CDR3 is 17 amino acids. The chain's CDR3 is CASSRLAGASNTGELFF. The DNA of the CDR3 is TGTGCCAGCAGCCGGCTAGCGGGGGCCTCGAACACCGGGGAGCTGTTTTTT.

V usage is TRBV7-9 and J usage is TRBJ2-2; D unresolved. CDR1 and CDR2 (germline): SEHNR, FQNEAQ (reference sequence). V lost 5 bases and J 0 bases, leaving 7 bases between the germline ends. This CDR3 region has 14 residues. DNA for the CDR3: TGTGCCAGCAGCCGTACGGCGAACACCGGGGAGCTGTTTTTT. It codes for CASSRTANTGELFF.

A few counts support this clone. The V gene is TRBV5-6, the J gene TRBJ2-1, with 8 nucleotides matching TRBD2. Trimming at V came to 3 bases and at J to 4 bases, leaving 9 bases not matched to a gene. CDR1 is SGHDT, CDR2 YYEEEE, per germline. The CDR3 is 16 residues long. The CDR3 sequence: CASSSILAGHYNEQFF. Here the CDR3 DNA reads TGTGCCAGCAGCTCCATTTTAGCGGGGCATTACAATGAGCAGTTCTTC.

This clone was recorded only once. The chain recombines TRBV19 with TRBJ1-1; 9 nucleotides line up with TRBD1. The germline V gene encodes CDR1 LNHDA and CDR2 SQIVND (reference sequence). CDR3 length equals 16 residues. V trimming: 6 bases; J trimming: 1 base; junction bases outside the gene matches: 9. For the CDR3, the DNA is TGTGCCAGTAGACTGGACAGGGGTTCTTGGAACACTGAAGCTTTCTTT. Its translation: CASRLDRGSWNTEAFF.

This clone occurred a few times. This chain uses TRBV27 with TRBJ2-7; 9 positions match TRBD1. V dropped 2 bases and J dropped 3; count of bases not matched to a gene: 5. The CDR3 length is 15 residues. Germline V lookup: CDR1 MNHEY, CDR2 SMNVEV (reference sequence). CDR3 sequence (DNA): TGTGCCAGCAGTTTAGGGGGACAGGGCTTCTACGAGCAGTACTTC. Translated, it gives CASSLGGQGFYEQYF.

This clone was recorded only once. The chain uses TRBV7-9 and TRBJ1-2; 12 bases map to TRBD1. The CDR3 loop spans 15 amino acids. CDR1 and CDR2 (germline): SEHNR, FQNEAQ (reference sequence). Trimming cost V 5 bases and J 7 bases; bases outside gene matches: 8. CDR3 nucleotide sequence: TGTGCCAGCAGCCCTTGGGACAGGGGGCAGGGTGGCTACACCTTC. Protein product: CASSPWDRGQGGYTF.

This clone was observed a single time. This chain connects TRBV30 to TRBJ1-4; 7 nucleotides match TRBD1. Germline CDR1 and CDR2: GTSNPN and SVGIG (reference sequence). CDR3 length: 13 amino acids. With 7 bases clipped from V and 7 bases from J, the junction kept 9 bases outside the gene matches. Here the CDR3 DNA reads TGTGCCTCAAGTAAGGGGGCGGTTGAAAAACTGTTTTTT. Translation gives CASSKGAVEKLFF.

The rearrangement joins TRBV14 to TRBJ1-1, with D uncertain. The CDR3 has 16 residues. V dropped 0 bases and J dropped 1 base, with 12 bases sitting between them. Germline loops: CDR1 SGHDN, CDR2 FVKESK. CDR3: CASSQDARVGNTEAFF. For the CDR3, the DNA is TGTGCCAGCAGCCAAGATGCGAGGGTAGGGAACACTGAAGCTTTCTTT.

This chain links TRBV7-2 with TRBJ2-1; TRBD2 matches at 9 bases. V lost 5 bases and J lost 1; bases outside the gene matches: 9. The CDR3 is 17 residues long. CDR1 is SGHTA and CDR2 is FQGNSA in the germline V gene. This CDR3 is CASSPRTSVPSYNEQFF. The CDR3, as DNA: TGTGCCAGCAGCCCAAGGACTAGCGTTCCATCCTACAATGAGCAGTTCTTC.

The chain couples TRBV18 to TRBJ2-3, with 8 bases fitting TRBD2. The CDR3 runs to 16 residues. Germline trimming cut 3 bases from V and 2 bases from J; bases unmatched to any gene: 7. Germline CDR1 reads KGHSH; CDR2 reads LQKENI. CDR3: CASSPVGGGNTDTQYF. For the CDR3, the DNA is TGTGCCAGCTCACCGGTCGGCGGGGGGAACACAGATACGCAGTATTTT.

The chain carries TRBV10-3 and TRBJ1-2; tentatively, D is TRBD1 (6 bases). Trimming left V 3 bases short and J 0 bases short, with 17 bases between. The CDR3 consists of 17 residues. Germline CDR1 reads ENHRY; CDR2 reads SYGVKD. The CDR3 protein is CAISDQTGNPANYGYTF. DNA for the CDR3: TGTGCCATCAGTGACCAAACAGGGAATCCAGCTAACTATGGCTACACCTTC.

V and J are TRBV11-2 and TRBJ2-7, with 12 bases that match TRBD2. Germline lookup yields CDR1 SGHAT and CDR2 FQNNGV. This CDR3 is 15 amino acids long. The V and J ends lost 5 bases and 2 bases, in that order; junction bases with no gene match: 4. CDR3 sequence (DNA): TGTGCCAGCAGCCCTCCTAGCGGGGGGGCCTACGAGCAGTACTTC. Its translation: CASSPPSGGAYEQYF.

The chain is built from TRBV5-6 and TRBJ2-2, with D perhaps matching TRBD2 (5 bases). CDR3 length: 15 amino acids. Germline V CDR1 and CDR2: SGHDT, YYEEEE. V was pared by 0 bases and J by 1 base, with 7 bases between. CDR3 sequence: CASSLAGVNTGELFF. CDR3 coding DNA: TGTGCCAGCAGCTTGGCCGGGGTGAACACCGGGGAGCTGTTTTTT.

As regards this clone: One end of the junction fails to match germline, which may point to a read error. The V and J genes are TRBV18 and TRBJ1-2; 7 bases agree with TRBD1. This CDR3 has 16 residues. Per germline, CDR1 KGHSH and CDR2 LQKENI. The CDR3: CVSSPEAGGLNYGYTF. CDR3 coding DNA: TGTGTCAGCTCGCCCGAGGCAGGGGGGCTGAACTATGGCTACACCTTC. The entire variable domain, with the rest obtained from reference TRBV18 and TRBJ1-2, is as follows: NAGVMQNPRHLVRRRGQEARLRCSPMKGHSHVYWYRQLPEEGLKFMVYLQKENIIDESGMPKERFSAEFPKEGPSILRIQQVVRGDSAAYFCVSSPEAGGLNYGYTFGSGTRLTVV.

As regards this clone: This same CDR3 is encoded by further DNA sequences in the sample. CDR3 region: CASSLGQGWTEAFF. The CDR3 nucleotides read TGTGCCAGCAGCTTGGGGCAGGGTTGGACTGAAGCTTTCTTT. The chain joins TRBV7-2 to TRBJ1-1; the D gene is possibly TRBD1 (5 bases). V was pared by 3 bases and J by 5 bases, with 13 bases between. Germline lookup yields CDR1 SGHTA and CDR2 FQGNSA. This CDR3 has 14 residues.

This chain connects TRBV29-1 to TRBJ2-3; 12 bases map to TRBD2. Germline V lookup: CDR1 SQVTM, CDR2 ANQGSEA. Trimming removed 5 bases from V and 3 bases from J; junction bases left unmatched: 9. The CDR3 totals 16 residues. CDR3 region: CSVRETSGRRTDTQYF. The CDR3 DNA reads TGCAGCGTTCGAGAGACTAGCGGGAGAAGGACAGATACGCAGTATTTT.

CDR3 DNA: TGTGCCAGCAGCTGGAAATCCGGGACTAGCGAAGGGACCCAGTACTTC. Translation: CASSWKSGTSEGTQYF. This chain joins TRBV7-9 and TRBJ2-5; 10 nucleotides match TRBD2. The germline CDR1 and CDR2 sequences are SEHNR and FQNEAQ (reference sequence). The V and J ends lost 4 bases and 7 bases, in that order; junction bases with no gene match: 12. The CDR3 extends over 16 amino acids. The whole variable domain, filled in from reference TRBV7-9 and TRBJ2-5, reads DTGVSQNPRHKITKRGQNVTFRCDPISEHNRLYWYRQTLGQGPEFLTYFQNEAQLEKSRLLSDRFSAERPKGSFSTLEIQRTEQGDSAMYLCASSWKSGTSEGTQYFGPGTRLLVL.

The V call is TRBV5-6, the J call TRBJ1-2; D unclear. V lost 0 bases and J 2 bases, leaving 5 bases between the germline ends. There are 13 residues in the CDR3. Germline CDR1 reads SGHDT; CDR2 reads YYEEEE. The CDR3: CASSLGLNYGYTF. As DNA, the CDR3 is TGTGCCAGCAGCTTGGGACTGAACTATGGCTACACCTTC.